The clone carrying this T cell receptor beta chain was observed a few times. Its antigen is not identified. The presence of a unique molecular identifier marked each TCR cDNA molecule. Each CDR3 protein gets one entry after TCRdb re-called the 5' RACE reads with MiXCR. In the table there are about 56,000 distinct CDR3 sequences, around 8.4% of which are singletons. V dropped 4 bases and J dropped 0 bases, with 9 bases sitting between them. Germline V gene sequence: CDR1 SQVTM, CDR2 ANQGSEA. The CDR3 sequence is 14 residues long. The source of the sample is a study of spatial heterogeneity in lung cancer. Study in general: In the raw reads, each unique TCR and UMI combination was present more than ten times on average. Regarding the study as a whole: Resection saw ubiquitous expanded tumor TCRs appear in blood more than follow-up did.

Specified time point: sample taken at primary tumor resection. Researchers sequenced whole RNA taken from tumor, nontumor lung or frozen PBMC without sorting. A total of approximately 70 untreated early-stage non-small cell lung cancer patients served as donors. The receptor's source is a female donor with early-stage non-small cell lung cancer. This specimen consisted of PBMCs, obtained at surgery. The chain employs TRBV29-1 and TRBJ1-4; maybe TRBD1 (6 bases). The CDR3 region has the DNA TGCAGCGTTGTGGGGGCAGCAACTAATGAAAAACTGTTTTTT. Amino acid sequence: CSVVGAATNEKLFF. Based on the CDR3 plus reference TRBV29-1 and TRBJ1-4, the full variable domain is SAVISQKPSRDICQRGTSLTIQCQVDSQVTMMFWYRQQPGQSLTLIATANQGSEATYESGFVIDKFPISRPNLTFSTLTVSNMSPEDSSIYLCSVVGAATNEKLFFGSGTQLSVL.